This TCR beta chain was documented in a study of blood T cell repertoires in COVID-19. Study context: Italy, Spain and the United States were the sources of the convalescent and acute COVID-19 samples.

This CDR3 is built from 14 residues. Germline V gene sequence: CDR1 MDHEN, CDR2 SYDVKM. The V and J ends lost 8 bases and 1 base respectively, with 12 bases between them. Original methodology: The assay estimated nucleated cells by amplifying reference gene primers. Data came from immunoSEQ multiplex PCR; TCRdb stores just in-frame clones and leaves some out. V, J and clone size were drawn from that table, and D and trimming were deduced from the DNA. This sample yields about 230,000 clones, of which around 83% are seen a single time; roughly 7% belongs to the top ten. The clonotype originates from a woman aged 50 to 60 with acute or convalescent COVID-19. The chain carries TRBV28 and TRBJ1-3; D is perhaps TRBD1 (5 bases). Material for sequencing was peripheral blood. CDR3 coding DNA: TGTGCCAGCTGGCAGGGCGGTTCTGGAAACACCATATATTTT. The encoded protein is CASWQGGSGNTIYF. The full variable domain, its missing parts supplied by reference TRBV28 and TRBJ1-3, is DVKVTQSSRYLVKRTGEKVFLECVQDMDHENMFWYRQDPGLGLRLIYFSYDVKMKEKGDIPEGYSVSREKKERFSLILESASTNQTSMYLCASWQGGSGNTIYFGEGSWLTVV.